These 18 T cell receptor beta chains were all obtained from the same sample, sequenced in a study of blood T cell repertoires in COVID-19. TCRdb's table, derived via immunoSEQ multiplex PCR, lists solely in-frame clones and lacks some. Among about 140,000 clones listed, over 80% were seen once. Sample: peripheral blood. The receptor set was obtained from a human donor in a cohort sampled during active COVID-19.

The V and J genes are TRBV19 and TRBJ1-5; D possibly corresponds to TRBD1 (6 bases). The CDR3 consists of 14 residues. The V end was cut by 6 bases, the J end by 7 bases, with 16 bases between. Germline CDR1 reads LNHDA; CDR2 reads SQIVND (reference sequence). CDR3 region: CASSLQGISQPQHF. The CDR3 DNA reads as TGTGCCAGTAGCTTACAGGGTATTAGCCAGCCCCAGCATTTT.

This clone appeared once. This sequence joins TRBV3-1 (or the pseudogene TRBV3-2) and TRBJ2-1, with TRBD1 as a possible D gene (6 bases). This CDR3 comprises 15 residues. V lost 6 bases to trimming and J lost 10 bases, with 22 bases between them. Germline CDR1 reads LGHDT; CDR2 reads YNNKEL (reference sequence). The CDR3 sequence is CASSQQWKQGIEQFF. DNA for the CDR3: TGTGCCAGCAGTCAGCAGTGGAAACAGGGAATCGAGCAGTTCTTC.

The rearrangement links TRBV27 to TRBJ2-7; tentative D call: TRBD2 (6 bases). The CDR3 is made up of 14 amino acids. The V gene lost 7 bases and the J gene lost 0 bases, with 13 bases spanning the gap. Germline CDR1 MNHEY, CDR2 SMNVEV (reference sequence). The CDR3, as DNA: TGTGCCAGCATGGTAGGGCGGGGCTCCTACGAGCAGTACTTC. Translated: CASMVGRGSYEQYF.

This chain joins TRBV18 and TRBJ1-1; D might be TRBD1 (5 bases). CDR1 and CDR2 (germline): KGHSH, LQKENI. The CDR3 extends over 15 amino acids. Trimming cost V 4 bases and J 3 bases, with 15 bases left between them. This chain's CDR3 is CASSLDVGGDTEAFF. The CDR3 DNA follows: TGTGCCAGCTCACTTGACGTCGGGGGAGACACTGAAGCTTTCTTT.

The chain uses TRBV30 and TRBJ1-3; maybe TRBD1 (6 bases). CDR1 GTSNPN and CDR2 SVGIG come from the germline V gene (reference sequence). CDR3 size: 13 residues. CDR3 sequence: CAWGRNSGNTIYF. The CDR3, as DNA: TGTGCGTGGGGGCGGAACTCTGGAAACACCATATATTTT.

This chain links TRBV4-1 with TRBJ2-3, with 7 bases matching TRBD2. Germline CDR1 MGHRA, CDR2 YSYEKL. The CDR3 has 16 residues. V was clipped by 0 bases and J by 5 bases; unmatched bases: 8. CDR3 amino acids: CASSQDQGGPLDTQYF. CDR3 DNA sequence: TGCGCCAGCAGCCAAGATCAGGGAGGGCCGTTAGATACGCAGTATTTT.

The chain combines TRBV27 with TRBJ1-1; D might be TRBD1 (5 bases). The CDR3 is 15 amino acids. CDR1 is MNHEY, CDR2 SMNVEV, per germline (reference sequence). Trimming cost V 4 bases and J 1 base, with 13 bases left between them. Written as DNA, the CDR3 is TGTGCCAGCAGTTCCGGGGGATGGGCGAACACTGAAGCTTTCTTT. Amino acid sequence: CASSSGGWANTEAFF.

The chain carries TRBV3-1 (or the pseudogene TRBV3-2) and TRBJ2-7, with D possibly TRBD1 on 5 matching bases. CDR1 and CDR2 (germline): LGHDT, YNNKEL (reference sequence). V was cut by 3 bases and J by 5 bases, with 20 bases left in between. CDR3 length equals 16 residues. The CDR3 reads CASSQPYGPGFHEQYF. The DNA for the CDR3 is TGTGCCAGCAGCCAGCCCTACGGGCCAGGGTTCCACGAGCAGTACTTC.

The chain joins TRBV18 to TRBJ2-5; TRBD2 aligns across 14 bases. The CDR3 extends over 16 amino acids. V lost 2 bases, J lost 4 bases, and 3 bases stayed unmatched. Germline V CDR1 and CDR2: KGHSH, LQKENI. The CDR3, as DNA: TGTGCCAGCTCACCAGTGGGACTAGCGGGAGTAGAGACCCAGTACTTC. It is translated as CASSPVGLAGVETQYF.

The chain carries TRBV19 and TRBJ2-1, with 7 positions matching TRBD2. CDR3 size: 16 residues. J lost 3 bases, V lost 3 bases, and 8 bases had no gene match. Germline-derived CDR1 and CDR2 are LNHDA and SQIVND (reference sequence). CDR3 sequence: CASSISWRELYNEQFF. Written as DNA, the CDR3 is TGTGCCAGTAGTATCTCATGGCGGGAGCTCTACAATGAGCAGTTCTTC.

The V call is TRBV30, the J call TRBJ1-3; possible D gene TRBD1, 6 bases. V lost 5 bases and J 3 bases, leaving 8 bases between the germline ends. This CDR3 is built from 12 residues. The V gene's germline CDR1 is GTSNPN and CDR2 SVGIG (reference sequence). CDR3 sequence reads: CAWWTDGNTIYF. CDR3 nucleotides: TGTGCCTGGTGGACAGATGGAAACACCATATATTTT.

This clone occurred once. This chain uses TRBV11-2 with TRBJ1-1, with TRBD1 matching 9 bases. Trimming cost V 6 bases and J 1 base; bases outside gene matches: 6. The CDR3 spans 15 residues. Germline V gene sequence: CDR1 SGHAT, CDR2 FQNNGV. The CDR3 protein is CASRPGDRENTEAFF. CDR3 nucleotides: TGTGCCAGCAGACCAGGGGACAGGGAGAACACTGAAGCTTTCTTT.

V gene TRBV9 combines with J gene TRBJ2-1, with 8 positions matching TRBD2. CDR3 length: 17 amino acids. Germline V gene data show CDR1 as SGDLS and CDR2 as YYNGEE. With 3 bases clipped from V and 4 bases from J, the junction kept 12 bases outside the gene matches. The CDR3 DNA follows: TGTGCCAGCAGCGGAGAGCGAAAGCGGGAGAGGTACAATGAGCAGTTCTTC. Translating gives CASSGERKRERYNEQFF.

This chain links TRBV5-1 with TRBJ2-2; 11 nucleotides agree with TRBD2. This CDR3 comprises 17 residues. The junction had 4 bases not matched to a gene; V was cut back by 3 bases and J by 0 bases. Germline V gene sequence: CDR1 SGHRS, CDR2 YFSETQ. This chain's CDR3 is CASSSGTSGANTGELFF. CDR3 nucleotide sequence: TGCGCCAGCAGCTCTGGGACTAGCGGTGCGAACACCGGGGAGCTGTTTTTT. Full variable domain (missing parts from reference TRBV5-1 and TRBJ2-2): KAGVTQTPRYLIKTRGQQVTLSCSPISGHRSVSWYQQTPGQGLQFLFEYFSETQRNKGNFPGRFSGRQFSNSRSEMNVSTLELGDSALYLCASSSGTSGANTGELFFGEGSRLTVL.

This chain connects TRBV6-5 to TRBJ1-5; D is ambiguous. Germline V lookup: CDR1 MNHEY, CDR2 SVGAGI. CDR3 length: 14 residues. The V end was cut by 3 bases, the J end by 3 bases, with 9 bases between. The CDR3: CASSYSQANQPQHF. The CDR3 DNA is TGTGCCAGCAGTTATTCCCAGGCCAATCAGCCCCAGCATTTT.

The chain employs TRBV7-8 and TRBJ2-3; 9 bases are a match to TRBD2. Trimming took 3 bases from V and 4 from J; bases not matched to a gene: 8. The CDR3 loop spans 16 amino acids. Germline lookup yields CDR1 SGHVS and CDR2 FQNEAQ. CDR3 residues: CASSFSGGRASDTQYF. Written as DNA, the CDR3 is TGTGCCAGCAGCTTTTCAGGCGGGAGGGCCTCAGATACGCAGTATTTT.

V is TRBV4-1 and J is TRBJ1-2; no firm D call. The germline V gene has CDR1 MGHRA and CDR2 YSYEKL. CDR3 length: 14 residues. Trimming cost V 0 bases and J 7 bases, with 12 bases left between them. DNA for the CDR3: TGCGCCAGCAGCCAAGATAGGAGTCCGGGTGGCTACACCTTC. Its protein product is CASSQDRSPGGYTF.

CDR3 DNA: TGTGCCAGCAGCCGTGTAGCGGGAGCGGGTGAGCAGTACTTC. This codes for CASSRVAGAGEQYF. V usage is TRBV3-1 (or the pseudogene TRBV3-2) and J usage is TRBJ2-7; the match to TRBD2 covers 9 bases. V shed 4 bases and J 7 bases; nucleotides not matched to a gene: 8. The CDR3 runs 14 residues. CDR1 is LGHDT and CDR2 is YNNKEL in the germline V gene (reference sequence).